The clone carrying this TCR beta chain was observed a handful of times. This sample stems from a study of blood T cell repertoires in COVID-19. Assay used: immunoSEQ multiplex PCR; TCRdb lists only in-frame clones, some missing. Counted here are approximately 300,000 clones, about 90% occurring once; the ten biggest clones make up 2% to 3%. CDR1 is SGHTS and CDR2 is YDEGEE in the germline V gene. J was trimmed by 9 bases and V by 4 bases; bases with no gene match: 9. The CDR3 consists of 14 residues. The source is a man younger than 30 with active or convalescent COVID-19. The sequenced sample was peripheral blood. The chain employs TRBV5-8 and TRBJ1-5; 8 nucleotides line up with TRBD1. DNA of the CDR3: TGTGCCAGCAGCCTGCGGACAGGGTTTGGGCCCCAGCATTTT. Translating it yields CASSLRTGFGPQHF.